Below are 6 T cell receptor beta chains sequenced from a single sample in a study of T cell repertoires in cytomegalovirus infection. These receptors are not linked to any known antigen. In TCRdb, the reads were re-called with MiXCR into one record per CDR3 protein. The data hold about 900,000 distinct CDR3 sequences, with approximately 30% observed a single time. Sequences were derived from cultured CD8+ T cells from PBMCs, sampled from culture after CMV antigen stimulation. The receptor source for this set is a human donor in good health (CMV status not recorded). Some clones in this sample may be carry-over from other donors' samples.

This clonotype occurred a few times. The chain combines TRBV7-6 with TRBJ1-1; no definite D call. Germline CDR1 is SGHVS and CDR2 is FNYEAQ. Trimming shortened V by 6 bases and J by 5 bases, and 16 bases separated the two germline ends. The CDR3 totals 14 residues. CDR3 in amino acids: CASSPPTVLTEAFF. The CDR3 DNA is TGTGCCAGCAGTCCCCCTACGGTGTTGACTGAAGCTTTCTTT.

The genes are TRBV7-8 and TRBJ2-3, with D possibly TRBD2 on 6 matching bases. Between the trimmed V and J ends, which lost 11 bases and 2 bases, there was a span of 17 bases. CDR1 is SGHVS, CDR2 FQNEAQ, per germline. This CDR3 region has 14 residues. This chain's CDR3 is CAGGMASPTDTQYF. The CDR3, as DNA: TGTGCCGGGGGGATGGCATCTCCCACAGATACGCAGTATTTT.

This clonotype has ten or more counts. The V call is TRBV5-1, the J call TRBJ2-1; TRBD2 agrees at 9 bases. This CDR3 region has 18 residues. V dropped 1 base and J dropped 0; count of bases not matched to a gene: 8. The V gene's germline CDR1 is SGHRS and CDR2 YFSETQ. The CDR3 loop reads CASSLTTSGPSSYNEQFF. CDR3 nucleotides: TGCGCCAGCAGCTTGACAACTAGCGGGCCGAGCTCCTACAATGAGCAGTTCTTC. The variable domain in full, completed from reference TRBV5-1 and TRBJ2-1, reads KAGVTQTPRYLIKTRGQQVTLSCSPISGHRSVSWYQQTPGQGLQFLFEYFSETQRNKGNFPGRFSGRQFSNSRSEMNVSTLELGDSALYLCASSLTTSGPSSYNEQFFGPGTRLTVL.

Points on this clonotype: At one end, the junction sequence differs from germline, possibly due to a read error. The V gene is TRBV12-5, the J gene TRBJ1-1; a weak D match, TRBD1 (5 bases). Per germline, CDR1 LGHNT and CDR2 FRNRAP. The CDR3 covers 12 residues. The CDR3 nucleotides read TGTGCTAGTGGTGACAGATACACTAAAGCTTTCTTT. Translation gives CASGDRYTKAFF.

The chain carries TRBV6-2 or TRBV6-3 and TRBJ2-5; weak D call: TRBD1 (6 bases). The germline V gene encodes CDR1 MNHEY and CDR2 SVGEGT. This CDR3 has 14 amino acids. The V and J ends lost 6 bases and 5 bases respectively, with 16 bases between them. The CDR3: CASSRIGTRETQYF. The CDR3 DNA is TGTGCCAGCAGCCGAATCGGGACACGGGAGACCCAGTACTTC.

CDR3 sequence reads: CASSWKGTAEAFF. The CDR3 nucleotides read TGTGCCAGTAGTTGGAAAGGAACCGCTGAAGCTTTCTTT. This rearrangement joins TRBV19 to TRBJ1-1, with unresolved D. With 5 bases removed from V and 6 bases from J, the gap between germline ends came to 13 bases. Germline V lookup: CDR1 LNHDA, CDR2 SQIVND (reference sequence). CDR3 size: 13 residues.